There are a few counts of the clone carrying this TCR beta chain. Its antigen is not known. This sample stems from a study of response to subunit inactivated influenza vaccine. Study observations and caveats: Authors suggested each seasonal flu vaccination may recruit only limited numbers of new T cells.

TCRdb processed the RT-PCR reads anew with MiXCR; each CDR3 protein has one entry. The sample records roughly 700,000 distinct CDR3 sequences, about a sixth being singletons. This sample comprised PBMCs from blood, obtained 12 days after vaccination. This TCR derives from a man aged 45-65 years who received an inactivated influenza vaccine.

The CDR3 reads CAISEAGGQETQYF. For the CDR3, the DNA is TGTGCCATCAGTGAAGCGGGGGGTCAAGAGACCCAGTACTTC. This sequence joins TRBV10-3 and TRBJ2-5; 9 nucleotides match TRBD2. The V segment lost 3 bases and the J segment 2 bases; nucleotides outside the gene matches: 1. Per the germline V gene, CDR1 is ENHRY and CDR2 is SYGVKD. The CDR3 runs to 14 residues.